A selection of T cell receptor beta chains follows, all from one sample in a study of beta chain features in type 1 diabetes. Profiling relied on immunoSEQ multiplex PCR, and the TCRdb table lists in-frame clones only, not all of them. The profile shows more than 350,000 clones, 10% to 12% of them singletons. Sequencing was done on a sample of naive CD4+ T cells from blood. Receptors were obtained from a woman aged 18-29 years in good health. Each CDR3 is given with its conserved first and last residue. D genes are given only for firm matches. The listing skips clone size in some rows; elsewhere it reads once, few, many or a size class.

V	size	J	length	D	DNA	CDR3
TRBV29-1	many	TRBJ2-5	13	-	TGCAGCGTTGATGTGGGGGCCGGGGAGACCCAGTACTTC	CSVDVGAGETQYF
TRBV7-3	-	TRBJ2-6	19	-	TGTGCCAGCAGTCTGTTAAACAGGTCAATCAGCTCTGGGGCCAACGTCCTGACTTTC	CASSLLNRSISSGANVLTF
TRBV5-4	few	TRBJ2-2	17	TRBD2	TGTGCCAGCCGAACGGGACTAGCGGGGTCGAACACCGGGGAGCTGTTTTTT	CASRTGLAGSNTGELFF
TRBV29-1	-	TRBJ2-1	13	TRBD2	TGCAGCGGTGAGGGACTAGCGTCCAATGAGCAGTTCTTC	CSGEGLASNEQFF
TRBV6-6	few	TRBJ2-1	16	-	TGTGCCAGCAGTTACAGCCAGACAACGGTATACAATGAGCAGTTCTTC	CASSYSQTTVYNEQFF
TRBV7-8	-	TRBJ2-5	14	-	TGTGCCAGCAGCCTCGACAGGCTGGGAGAGACCCAGTACTTC	CASSLDRLGETQYF
TRBV5-1	once	TRBJ2-1	15	TRBD1	TGCGCCAGCAAGGACAGGACTGGCTCCTACAATGAGCAGTTCTTC	CASKDRTGSYNEQFF
TRBV4-3	few	TRBJ2-3	14	-	TGCGCCAGCAGCCAAGTTCGGTCTACAGATACGCAGTATTTT	CASSQVRSTDTQYF
TRBV29-1	few	TRBJ1-5	13	TRBD1	TGCAGCGTCCTGCCAGGGGGGAACCAGCCCCAGCATTTT	CSVLPGGNQPQHF
TRBV19	-	TRBJ2-2	16	-	TGTGCCAGTAGTACCTTAAAGTCCTCGCTATCCGGGGAGCTGTTTTTT	CASSTLKSSLSGELFF
TRBV25-1	-	TRBJ2-7	11	-	TGTGCCAGCAGTGACACCTACGAGCAGTACTTC	CASSDTYEQYF
TRBV19	-	TRBJ1-1	15	-	TGTGCCAGTAGTCTGAAAAACCCACAACGGGGTGAAGCTTTCTTT	CASSLKNPQRGEAFF
TRBV6-1	-	TRBJ1-4	14	-	TGTGCCAGCAGACCTACAGGGACGAATGAAAAACTGTTTTTT	CASRPTGTNEKLFF
TRBV9	few	TRBJ2-2	14	TRBD1	TGTGCCAGCAGCACACAGGGGTGGAACGGGGAGCTGTTTTTT	CASSTQGWNGELFF
TRBV11-3	-	TRBJ2-3	19	-	TGTGCCAGCAGCTTAGGGGTGTTATGGTCTAGCGCGCCCACAGATACGCAGTATTTT	CASSLGVLWSSAPTDTQYF
TRBV14	few	TRBJ2-7	15	TRBD2	TGTGCCAGCAGCCTGGGACTAGCGGCTTCCTACGAGCAGTACTTC	CASSLGLAASYEQYF
TRBV12-5	few	TRBJ2-1	16	-	TGTGCTAGTGGAACTAAAGGGGGAAGCTCCTACAATGAGCAGTTCTTC	CASGTKGGSSYNEQFF
TRBV18	few	TRBJ2-1	17	-	TGTGCCAGCTCAAACCAAGCCCCCCAGGTGGCCTACAATGAGCAGTTCTTC	CASSNQAPQVAYNEQFF
TRBV7-2	-	TRBJ1-1	14	-	TGTGCCAGCAGCTTATTAGGGCAGTTACTTGAAGCTTTCTTT	CASSLLGQLLEAFF
TRBV19	-	TRBJ2-5	15	-	TGTGCCAGTAGTATAGCGGTCAACCGGAGGGAGACCCAGTACTTC	CASSIAVNRRETQYF
TRBV27	-	TRBJ2-4	16	-	TGTGCCAGCAGTATATGGCCCCGAGGGGCCAAAAACATTCAGTACTTC	CASSIWPRGAKNIQYF
TRBV4-3	few	TRBJ1-3	16	TRBD1	TGCGCCAGCAGCCTCGACGACAGGGCGAGAGGAAACACCATATATTTT	CASSLDDRARGNTIYF
TRBV2	-	TRBJ2-3	14	-	TGTGCCAGCGGACTGGCCCAAAGCACAGATACGCAGTATTTT	CASGLAQSTDTQYF
TRBV11-2	-	TRBJ2-3	18	TRBD2	TGTGCCAGCAGCAGGACTAGCGGGGTCCAATTTGGGGCAGATACGCAGTATTTT	CASSRTSGVQFGADTQYF
TRBV27	few	TRBJ2-3	15	-	TGTGCCAGCAGCCCCTCTCGCGGGGGCCTAGATACGCAGTATTTT	CASSPSRGGLDTQYF
TRBV28	few	TRBJ2-1	15	TRBD2	TGTGCCAGCAGTTTATCCGGCGGGGGGGCGCCCGAGCAGTTCTTC	CASSLSGGGAPEQFF
TRBV2	-	TRBJ2-4	14	-	TGTGCCAGCAGTGGACAGGGTGGGGGGAACATTCAGTACTTC	CASSGQGGGNIQYF
TRBV9	-	TRBJ2-3	15	TRBD1	TGTGCCAGCAGCCTCGACAGGGGAAGCACAGATACGCAGTATTTT	CASSLDRGSTDTQYF
TRBV21-1	few	TRBJ2-1	16	-	TGTGCCAGCATACTGGTTCAAATTGATGTTTGCGATGAGCAGTTCTTC	CASILVQIDVCDEQFF
TRBV5-4	few	TRBJ2-5	11	-	TGTGCCAGCAGCTTGCTGAAGACCCAGTACTTC	CASSLLKTQYF
TRBV27	-	TRBJ1-4	15	TRBD1	TGTGCCAGCAGTCTCGGGACAGGGATGAGTGAAAAACTGTTTTTT	CASSLGTGMSEKLFF
TRBV5-4	-	TRBJ2-5	15	TRBD1	TGTGCCAGCAGCTCGGGACAGGGGATCCCAGAGACCCAGTACTTC	CASSSGQGIPETQYF
TRBV4-3	few	TRBJ2-3	16	TRBD2	TGCGCCAGCAGCCAGGGACTAGCGGAAAACACAGATACGCAGTATTTT	CASSQGLAENTDTQYF
TRBV9	few	TRBJ2-4	16	TRBD2	TGTGCCAGCAGCCCAACTAGCGGGGGGGCCAAAAACATTCAGTACTTC	CASSPTSGGAKNIQYF
TRBV7-9	few	TRBJ2-6	13	-	TGTGCCAGCAGCTTAACCGGGGCCAACGTCCTGACTTTC	CASSLTGANVLTF
TRBV2	few	TRBJ2-2	14	-	TGTGCCAGCAGAGGGGCATTAGGGGCCGGGGAGCTGTTTTTT	CASRGALGAGELFF
TRBV7-2	-	TRBJ1-5	16	-	TGTGCCAGCAGCTTATTGGGTAGGAGAAGCAATCAGCCCCAGCATTTT	CASSLLGRRSNQPQHF
TRBV7-9	-	TRBJ2-6	19	TRBD1	TGTGCCAGCAGGCCGCCCCCGGGACAGGGCGCTCTGGGAGCCAACGTCCTGACTTTC	CASRPPPGQGALGANVLTF
TRBV7-9	-	TRBJ2-3	15	TRBD2	TGTGCCAGCAGCCCTAGCGGGATCAGGACAGATACGCAGTATTTT	CASSPSGIRTDTQYF
TRBV6-5	-	TRBJ2-7	15	-	TGTGCCAGCAGGGGGACTCCGAAAGGGTCCTACGAGCAGTACTTC	CASRGTPKGSYEQYF
TRBV15	-	TRBJ2-1	12	TRBD1	TGTGCCACCAGCACACAGGGGAATGAGCAGTTCTTC	CATSTQGNEQFF
TRBV5-1	-	TRBJ2-7	14	-	TGCGCCAGCGGGCCGGGAACCGGAGCTTACGAGCAGTACTTC	CASGPGTGAYEQYF